A selection of T cell receptor beta chains follows, all from one sample in a study of blood T cell repertoires in COVID-19. Only in-frame clones appear in the TCRdb table, and some are missing; sequencing was by immunoSEQ multiplex PCR. The sample has 95,000 to 150,000 clones, about two thirds seen once. The sample consisted of peripheral blood. The source is a human donor with acute or convalescent COVID-19. The donor label of this sample is uncertain. Each CDR3 is given with its conserved first and last residue. D genes are given only for firm matches. The size entry is marked missing in some rows and otherwise reads once, few, many or a size class.

abundance | j_gene | d_gene | v_gene | CDR3aa | CDR3nt
once | TRBJ1-1 | NA | TRBV29-1 | CSVVAGGYGTEAFF | TGCAGCGTCGTCGCGGGGGGATACGGCACTGAAGCTTTCTTT
NA | TRBJ2-7 | NA | TRBV12-3/TRBV12-4 | CATQTGSQQYF | TGTGCCACCCAAACAGGGTCCCAGCAGTACTTC
few | TRBJ2-5 | TRBD1 | TRBV7-9 | CASSWTGLETQYF | TGTGCCAGCAGCTGGACAGGGCTGGAGACCCAGTACTTC
few | TRBJ1-4 | NA | TRBV24-1 | CATSDSGQNEKLFF | TGTGCCACCAGTGATTCCGGACAGAATGAAAAACTGTTTTTT
NA | TRBJ2-1 | TRBD1 | TRBV9 | CASSARGTGYNEQFF | TGTGCCAGCAGCGCCAGGGGGACAGGGTACAATGAGCAGTTCTTC
NA | TRBJ2-3 | NA | TRBV11-2 | CASSLNGGVTQYF | TGTGCCAGCAGCTTAAACGGGGGAGTCACGCAGTATTTT
NA | TRBJ1-2 | NA | TRBV10-3 | CAISAFLDRTSFGYTF | TGTGCCATCAGTGCTTTCCTCGACAGGACGTCTTTTGGCTACACCTTC
NA | TRBJ1-4 | NA | TRBV18 | CASSSTGSPNEKLFF | TGTGCCAGCTCATCTACAGGGAGCCCTAATGAAAAACTGTTTTTT
NA | TRBJ1-3 | NA | TRBV9 | CASSVAGFSGNTIYF | TGTGCCAGCAGCGTAGCAGGGTTCTCTGGAAACACCATATATTTT
NA | TRBJ2-5 | TRBD1 | TRBV6-5 | CASSITDRAPATQYF | TGTGCCAGCAGCATAACCGACAGGGCCCCCGCGACCCAGTACTTC
many | TRBJ1-5 | NA | TRBV4-1 | CASSQAGDQPQHF | TGCGCCAGCAGCCAAGCAGGGGATCAGCCCCAGCATTTT
NA | TRBJ2-3 | TRBD2 | TRBV7-2 | CASSLGAGGDTQYF | TGTGCCAGCAGCTTAGGAGCGGGGGGAGATACGCAGTATTTT
few | TRBJ1-2 | NA | TRBV29-1 | CSVGDGYGYTF | TGCAGCGTCGGGGATGGCTATGGCTACACCTTC
many | TRBJ2-5 | TRBD2 | TRBV3-1/TRBV3-2 | CASSQLILTSGGTSQETQYF | TGTGCCAGCAGCCAACTTATCTTAACTAGCGGGGGGACAAGCCAAGAGACCCAGTACTTC
NA | TRBJ1-4 | NA | TRBV11-2 | CASSGTDNEKLFF | TGTGCCAGCAGCGGGACTGATAATGAAAAACTGTTTTTT
NA | TRBJ1-2 | NA | TRBV14 | CASSQEFRGRNYGYTF | TGTGCCAGCAGCCAAGAGTTCCGGGGGAGAAACTATGGCTACACCTTC
NA | TRBJ2-7 | NA | TRBV19 | CASSERRGYEQYF | TGTGCCAGTAGTGAACGACGAGGGTACGAGCAGTACTTC
NA | TRBJ2-6 | NA | TRBV11-2 | CASSLGQGESGANVLTF | TGTGCCAGCAGCTTAGGACAAGGGGAATCTGGGGCCAACGTCCTGACTTTC
NA | TRBJ2-1 | NA | TRBV11-2 | CASLRRGSSYNEQFF | TGTGCCAGCTTACGGAGGGGAAGCTCCTACAATGAGCAGTTCTTC
NA | TRBJ1-5 | NA | TRBV27 | CASSMGGNNNQPQHF | TGTGCCAGCAGCATGGGGGGGAACAACAATCAGCCCCAGCATTTT
few | TRBJ1-1 | NA | TRBV24-1 | CATSATGRTEAFF | TGTGCCACCAGTGCAACAGGGCGGACTGAAGCTTTCTTT
NA | TRBJ2-3 | NA | TRBV5-1 | CASSLGEAVSTDTQYF | TGCGCCAGCAGCTTGGGGGAGGCCGTTAGCACAGATACGCAGTATTTT
NA | TRBJ2-7 | TRBD1 | TRBV6-6 | CASSSTGFEQYF | TGTGCCAGCTCTTCGACAGGGTTCGAGCAGTACTTC
NA | TRBJ2-5 | NA | TRBV18 | CASSPQGRETQYF | TGTGCCAGCTCCCCCCAGGGGCGAGAGACCCAGTACTTC
once | TRBJ1-2 | TRBD1 | TRBV6-2/TRBV6-3 | CASSYTGGYGYTF | TGTGCCAGCAGTTACACAGGGGGCTATGGCTACACCTTC
once | TRBJ1-2 | NA | TRBV5-4 | CASSLDGGYGYTF | TGTGCCAGCAGCTTGGACGGGGGCTATGGCTACACCTTC
once | TRBJ2-7 | TRBD1 | TRBV7-8 | CASGLRDRGHEQYF | TGTGCCAGCGGCCTCCGGGACAGGGGGCACGAGCAGTACTTC
NA | TRBJ2-3 | TRBD2 | TRBV28 | CASIWSGVPTDTQYF | TGTGCCAGCATTTGGAGCGGGGTGCCCACAGATACGCAGTATTTT
NA | TRBJ2-2 | TRBD2 | TRBV5-4 | CASSPGLAGGSTGELFF | TGTGCCAGCAGCCCGGGACTAGCGGGGGGCTCCACCGGGGAGCTGTTTTTT
NA | TRBJ1-5 | TRBD1 | TRBV25-1 | CASSKSGGQGIQPQHF | TGTGCCAGCAGTAAAAGTGGGGGACAGGGAATTCAGCCCCAGCATTTT
NA | TRBJ1-2 | NA | TRBV7-2 | CASSPRQTYGYTF | TGTGCCAGCAGCCCGAGACAGACCTATGGCTACACCTTC
NA | TRBJ1-5 | TRBD1 | TRBV7-2 | CASSLERTGGWSNQPQHF | TGTGCCAGCAGCTTAGAAAGGACAGGGGGTTGGAGCAATCAGCCCCAGCATTTT
NA | TRBJ1-6 | TRBD1 | TRBV5-1 | CASSLRRQGADNSPLHF | TGCGCCAGCAGCTTACGGAGACAGGGGGCTGATAATTCACCCCTCCACTTT
once | TRBJ1-3 | NA | TRBV10-3 | CAISPGGGPRNTIYF | TGTGCCATCAGCCCCGGGGGGGGTCCGAGGAACACCATATATTTT
once | TRBJ1-2 | NA | TRBV27 | CASSASRQASYGYTF | TGTGCCAGCAGTGCATCCCGACAGGCCAGCTATGGCTACACCTTC
NA | TRBJ1-1 | NA | TRBV19 | CASRPRGGVNTEAFF | TGTGCCAGTAGACCCCGAGGAGGGGTGAACACTGAAGCTTTCTTT
NA | TRBJ2-1 | NA | TRBV2 | CASSEVGGQGEQFF | TGTGCCAGCAGTGAAGTCGGGGGGCAGGGTGAGCAGTTCTTC
once | TRBJ2-2 | TRBD2 | TRBV3-1/TRBV3-2 | CASSPLSGGGGELFF | TGTGCCAGCAGCCCCTTATCGGGGGGAGGCGGGGAGCTGTTTTTT
NA | TRBJ2-3 | NA | TRBV11-2 | CASSLGRGIADTQYF | TGTGCCAGCAGCTTGGGTAGGGGGATCGCAGATACGCAGTATTTT
NA | TRBJ2-3 | TRBD2 | TRBV27 | CASSLGPFGTTSGGFSRDTQYF | TGTGCCAGCAGTTTAGGACCCTTCGGGACTACTAGCGGGGGATTTTCTAGAGATACGCAGTATTTT
NA | TRBJ1-2 | NA | TRBV2 | CAGRVTGFGYTF | TGTGCCGGGAGGGTTACTGGCTTTGGCTACACCTTC
NA | TRBJ1-6 | TRBD1 | TRBV5-1 | CASSFTGTDNSPLHF | TGCGCCAGCAGCTTTACCGGGACAGATAATTCACCCCTCCACTTT
NA | TRBJ2-7 | TRBD1 | TRBV6-5 | CASSTGGAVYEQYF | TGTGCCAGCAGTACAGGGGGCGCAGTTTACGAGCAGTACTTC
NA | TRBJ2-4 | NA | TRBV5-1 | CASSLAEGGPKNIQYF | TGCGCCAGCAGCTTGGCCGAAGGGGGTCCCAAAAACATTCAGTACTTC
NA | TRBJ1-5 | TRBD1 | TRBV2 | CASREQGARGQPQHF | TGTGCCAGCCGAGAACAGGGGGCGCGAGGTCAGCCCCAGCATTTT
NA | TRBJ2-1 | TRBD2 | TRBV2 | CASSEVVSGGANEQFF | TGTGCCAGCAGTGAAGTAGTCAGCGGGGGGGCTAATGAGCAGTTCTTC
NA | TRBJ1-6 | TRBD1 | TRBV10-3 | CAISERTGAYNSPLHF | TGTGCCATCAGTGAGAGGACAGGGGCCTATAATTCACCCCTCCACTTT
NA | TRBJ1-2 | NA | TRBV7-9 | CASSLVAGYYGYTF | TGTGCCAGCAGCTTAGTTGCAGGGTACTATGGCTACACCTTC
NA | TRBJ2-2 | TRBD2 | TRBV7-6 | CASSLNGGEAGWSGELFF | TGTGCCAGCAGCCTAAACGGAGGGGAAGCGGGGTGGTCCGGGGAGCTGTTTTTT
NA | TRBJ1-1 | NA | TRBV19 | CASSIRVRNTEAFF | TGTGCCAGTAGTATCAGGGTTCGAAACACTGAAGCTTTCTTT